A single sample is the source of the 27 T cell receptor beta chains below, sequenced in a study of CD8+ T cells in alopecia areata listed by TCRdb under 2018. Cells from mouse cutaneous lymph nodes were pooled, stained for CD4, CD8alpha, NKG2D, NKG2ACE and other markers, and then sorted on a BD Influx. Preparation of the library involved the immunoSEQ multiplex PCR assay. For TCR sequencing, RNA was extracted from every sample and reverse transcribed into cDNA to serve as template. TCRdb's version of the immuneACCESS table is confined to in-frame rearrangements and falls short of the full clone set. An unresolved V gene accounts for under half of the shortfall where checked; the remainder is of unknown origin. For this sample the table reports about 18,000 clones, with no clone seen just once. Of the sample, roughly 31% falls within the top ten clones. Sequences were obtained from CD8+ T cells sorted from a lymph node. Receptors originate from a C3H/HeJ mouse with alopecia areata. Mice of this strain carry the MHC haplotype H2-k.

A word on this clone: All gene names here are mouse names. The CDR3 is CASSTRDWGVSDTQYF. The sequenced CDR3 bases are TGTGCCAGCAGTACGCGGGACTGGGGGGTGTCAGAC. The chain combines TRBV19 with TRBJ2-5; 12 positions match TRBD2. The read terminates 4 residues ahead of where the CDR3 ends, so the germline J gene completes it. Germline V gene lookup returns CDR1 FNHDT and CDR2 SITEND (reference sequence). The CDR3 sequence is 16 residues long.

This clone was detected ten times or more. The gene symbols are mouse symbols. The read halts 4 residues ahead of the CDR3 end, with the missing end drawn from the germline J gene. V gene TRBV13-3 combines with J gene TRBJ2-1, with 7 bases identical to TRBD1. Germline CDR1 NNHDY, CDR2 SYVADS. CDR3 length equals 15 residues. V trimming: 5 bases; J trimming: 4 bases; junction bases outside the gene matches: 9. This chain's CDR3 is CASSPPRDRYAEQFF. The CDR3 bases that were read are TGTGCCAGCAGCCCCCCTCGGGACAGATATGCT.

As regards this clone: The gene symbols are mouse symbols. The read is 4 residues too short to cover the CDR3 end, so that end is filled in from the germline J gene. The genes are TRBV17 and TRBJ2-7; 10 nucleotides line up with TRBD2. Germline V gives CDR1 MNHDT, CDR2 YYDKIL. V was clipped by 6 bases and J by 1 base; unmatched bases: 0. CDR3 length: 13 amino acids. Partial CDR3 DNA: TGTGCTAGCAGGGACTGGGGGTCCTAT. This codes for CASRDWGSY. The whole CDR3 sequence reads CASRDWGSYEQYF.

For this clone: Gene names refer to mouse genes. Read coverage stops 4 residues before the CDR3 terminus; the germline J gene supplies the remainder. V and J are TRBV13-2 and TRBJ2-4; D gene unclear. The CDR3 spans 14 residues. Germline V lookup: CDR1 NNHNN, CDR2 SYGAGS (reference sequence). The V and J ends lost 0 bases and 0 bases respectively, with 5 bases between them. The CDR3 bases that were read are TGTGCCAGCGGTGATGGGGGAAGTCAAAAC. Its translation: CASGDGGSQN. The entire CDR3 is CASGDGGSQNTLYF.

This clone was counted many times. Gene and germline names: mouse. The read gets to within 4 residues of the CDR3 end, and the germline J gene fills in the rest. V and J are TRBV19 and TRBJ1-1; maybe TRBD1 (5 bases). This CDR3 region has 14 residues. Germline CDR1 FNHDT, CDR2 SITEND (reference sequence). The V end lost 5 bases, the J end lost 4 bases, and 15 bases lay between the germline ends. The sequenced part of the CDR3 DNA is TGTGCCAGCAGCACCGGGACTTGGGGCACA. This gives the protein CASSTGTWGT. The entire CDR3 is CASSTGTWGTEVFF.

As for this clone: Gene names follow the mouse nomenclature. Read sequence stops 4 residues before the CDR3 end, and the germline J gene provides the missing end. The chain uses TRBV19 and TRBJ2-7; 7 nucleotides align to TRBD1. The ends lost 4 bases at V and 0 bases at J; junction bases unmatched: 4. Germline assignment: CDR1 FNHDT and CDR2 SITEND (reference sequence). The CDR3 consists of 14 residues. The CDR3 loop reads CASSPSGGSYEQYF. The DNA read from the CDR3 is TGTGCCAGCAGTCCATCAGGGGGCTCCTAT.

Comments on this clone: The gene names here belong to mouse. The read falls 4 residues short of the CDR3 end, and the missing part is taken from the germline J gene. The gene calls are TRBV19 and TRBJ2-7, with 9 bases fitting TRBD2. V lost 4 bases, J lost 0 bases, and 2 bases stayed unmatched. This CDR3 spans 14 amino acids. The germline CDR1 and CDR2 sequences are FNHDT and SITEND (reference sequence). The CDR3 spells CASSEGLGSYEQYF. CDR3 DNA, as far as it was read: TGTGCCAGCAGTGAGGGACTGGGCTCCTAT.

This clone was recorded at least ten times. Gene names follow the mouse nomenclature. The read ends 4 residues early relative to the CDR3; the germline J gene fills the gap. The chain employs TRBV13-3 and TRBJ1-1, with D possibly matching TRBD1 (5 bases). CDR1 is NNHDY and CDR2 is SYVADS in the germline V gene. The CDR3 runs 14 residues. V was cut by 1 base and J by 3 bases, with 10 bases left in between. Partial CDR3 DNA: TGTGCCAGCAGTGATCCTGGGGGGGACACA. Its protein product is CASSDPGGDT. The CDR3 reads in full as CASSDPGGDTEVFF.

This clone was seen at least ten times. Gene names and germline refer to mouse. The read finishes 4 residues shy of the CDR3 end, and the germline J gene is used to complete it. The chain employs TRBV13-3 and TRBJ2-7; D perhaps matches TRBD1 (6 bases). CDR1 is NNHDY, CDR2 SYVADS, per germline. There are 12 residues in the CDR3. The CDR3 DNA, read in part, is TGTGCCAGCAGTCGGGACATATAT. Translated, it gives CASSRDIY. The CDR3 as a whole reads CASSRDIYEQYF.

This clone showed up many times. Each gene name is a mouse one. Coverage ceases 4 residues before the CDR3 finishes, and the germline J gene fills in the end. The chain joins TRBV13-1 to TRBJ1-1; TRBD1 matches at 8 bases. The CDR3 is made up of 14 amino acids. After removal of 1 base from V and 3 bases from J, the junction contained 2 bases not matched to a gene. CDR1 NSHNY and CDR2 SYGAGN come from the germline V gene. Partial CDR3 DNA: TGTGCCAGCAGTGATTCGACAGGGGACACA. This encodes CASSDSTGDT. The CDR3 in its entirety is CASSDSTGDTEVFF.

This clone was seen a handful of times. The listed genes are named as in mouse. The observed sequence ends 4 residues before the CDR3 terminus, with the missing tail filled in from the germline J gene. V gene TRBV1 combines with J gene TRBJ1-4; D unclear. Germline assignment: CDR1 NSQYPW and CDR2 LRSPGD (reference sequence). V shed 0 bases and J shed 1 base, with 9 bases lying between them. The CDR3 is 16 residues long. The sequenced part of the CDR3 DNA is TGCACCTGCAGTGCAGATCGAGACAATTCCAACGAA. Residues: CTCSADRDNSNE. The whole CDR3 sequence is CTCSADRDNSNERLFF.

This clone was counted between two and nine times. The gene names here belong to mouse. Read data end 4 residues before the CDR3 end; the end is taken from the germline J gene. The chain recombines TRBV1 with TRBJ2-7; 7 bases are a match to TRBD2. CDR3 length equals 14 residues. Germline loops: CDR1 NSQYPW, CDR2 LRSPGD (reference sequence). The CDR3 bases that were read are TGCACCTGCAGTGCAGGTGGGGGGAAATAT. It translates to CTCSAGGGKY. The complete CDR3 sequence is CTCSAGGGKYEQYF.

A word on this clone: Gene names are mouse gene names. The CDR3 goes on 4 residues after the read ends, and that part is filled in from the germline J gene. The rearrangement uses TRBV13-3 and TRBJ2-2; 10 bases map to TRBD2. The CDR3 runs to 18 residues. The germline V gene has CDR1 NNHDY and CDR2 SYVADS. The junction had 8 bases not matched to a gene; V was cut back by 1 base and J by 2 bases. The CDR3 protein is CASSDFNWGGLNTGQLYF. The covered CDR3 bases are TGTGCCAGCAGTGATTTTAACTGGGGGGGTCTCAACACCGGG.

About this clone: Genes here carry mouse names. The CDR3 end falls 4 residues outside the read, so it is completed with the germline J gene. The genes are TRBV13-3 and TRBJ2-2, with 8 bases matching TRBD1. The germline CDR1 and CDR2 sequences are NNHDY and SYVADS. The CDR3 extends over 14 amino acids. V shed 6 bases and J 2 bases; nucleotides not matched to a gene: 3. Here the CDR3 reads CASKDRDNTGQLYF. CDR3 DNA, as far as it was read: TGTGCCAGCAAGGACAGGGACAACACCGGG.

This clone was observed at least ten times. Mouse gene names and germline throughout. The sequenced fragment ends 4 residues before the CDR3 boundary, so the rest is inferred from the germline J gene. The rearrangement uses TRBV13-1 and TRBJ2-7; possible D gene TRBD1, 5 bases. Per the germline V gene, CDR1 is NSHNY and CDR2 is SYGAGN. Trimming took off 5 bases at V and 0 bases at J, with 9 bases between the two ends. This CDR3 region has 13 residues. CDR3 sequence reads: CASRTGSSYEQYF. The covered CDR3 bases are TGTGCCAGCAGAACAGGAAGCTCCTAT.

This clone was seen ten or more times. The genes are named according to mouse. CDR3: CASSIDWDTQYF. The CDR3 DNA, read in part, is TGTGCCAGCAGTATAGACTGGGAC. This rearrangement joins TRBV19 to TRBJ2-5; the D gene is possibly TRBD2 (5 bases). The sequence runs out 4 residues before the end of the CDR3; the remainder is reconstructed from the germline J gene. This CDR3 has 12 residues. Germline assignment: CDR1 FNHDT and CDR2 SITEND (reference sequence).

A few counts support this clone. Gene and germline names: mouse. The read finishes 4 residues shy of the CDR3 end, and the germline J gene is used to complete it. The rearrangement links TRBV13-2 to TRBJ2-2; D may be TRBD1 (7 bases). V lost 0 bases and J lost 4, with 13 bases in between. The CDR3 has 16 amino acids. CDR1 is NNHNN and CDR2 is SYGAGS in the germline V gene (reference sequence). Here the CDR3 reads CASGDERGRTTGQLYF. The part of the CDR3 DNA that was read is TGTGCCAGCGGTGATGAAAGGGGGCGCACCACCGGG.

Ten or more counts support this clone. TCRdb and the translated DNA give different amino acids at residue 11; the protein presented here is the one translated from the DNA. All gene names here are mouse names. The CDR3 extends 3 residues past the end of the read, so its final part is completed from the germline J gene. This sequence joins TRBV19 and TRBJ1-3, with 7 bases lining up with TRBD1. V dropped 6 bases and J dropped 0; count of bases not matched to a gene: 3. The CDR3 totals 14 residues. Germline CDR1 is FNHDT and CDR2 is SITEND (reference sequence). The CDR3 here is CASTGTVSGNTLYF. Partial CDR3 DNA: TGTGCCAGCACCGGGACAGTTTCTGGAAATACG.

For this clone: Gene names denote mouse genes. Sequencing ends 4 residues short of the CDR3 end; the germline J gene provides the rest. V and J are TRBV13-2 and TRBJ1-2; 8 bases map to TRBD1. CDR1 NNHNN and CDR2 SYGAGS come from the germline V gene (reference sequence). The J segment lost 3 bases and the V segment lost 5 bases, leaving 0 bases of the junction unmatched. The CDR3 loop spans 12 amino acids. The CDR3 sequence: CASGDRDSDYTF. The sequenced CDR3 bases are TGTGCCAGCGGGGACAGGGACTCC.

In this sample, this clone turned up a few times. The gene symbols are mouse symbols. CDR3 loop: CASSMGGVIDTQYF. The covered CDR3 bases are TGTGCCAGCAGTATGGGGGGGGTGATAGAC. The chain is built from TRBV19 and TRBJ2-5; 7 positions match TRBD2. The read ends 4 residues before the CDR3 terminus; that terminus is restored from the germline J gene. CDR1 is FNHDT and CDR2 is SITEND in the germline V gene (reference sequence). The CDR3 extends over 14 amino acids.

This clone was observed at least ten times. Gene names and germline refer to mouse. The CDR3 end lies 4 residues beyond the end of the read and is filled in from the germline J gene. The J gene is TRBJ2-7, the V gene TRBV16, with 9 bases that match TRBD2. Germline CDR1 and CDR2: SGHSA and FRNQAP. The CDR3 covers 15 residues. CDR3 bases read: TGTGCAAGCAGCTCCTTCTATGACTGGGGGTAT. Protein sequence: CASSSFYDWGY. The complete CDR3 protein is CASSSFYDWGYEQYF.

This clone has at least ten counts. Each gene name is a mouse one. The read gets to within 4 residues of the CDR3 end, and the germline J gene fills in the rest. This sequence joins TRBV3 and TRBJ2-5; 9 positions agree with TRBD2. Germline-derived CDR1 and CDR2 are SNHLY and FYNGKV (reference sequence). CDR3 length: 13 amino acids. CDR3 in amino acids: CASSSDWGDTQYF. Incomplete CDR3 DNA: TGTGCCAGCAGCTCTGACTGGGGGGAC.

This clone was recorded many times. The gene symbols are mouse symbols. The sequence runs out 4 residues before the end of the CDR3; the remainder is reconstructed from the germline J gene. V and J are TRBV13-3 and TRBJ2-4; 8 nucleotides match TRBD1. The CDR3 covers 13 residues. From germline, CDR1 is NNHDY and CDR2 SYVADS. CDR3 DNA (partial): TGTGCCAGCAGTGGTTGGACAGGGAAC. It encodes CASSGWTGN. The CDR3 in full is CASSGWTGNTLYF.

Notes on this clone: Mouse gene names and germline throughout. The read gets to within 4 residues of the CDR3 end, and the germline J gene fills in the rest. This chain connects TRBV19 to TRBJ2-5; D unclear. Germline-derived CDR1 and CDR2 are FNHDT and SITEND (reference sequence). The CDR3 consists of 12 residues. CDR3 sequence reads: CASRSLRDTQYF. The CDR3 bases that were read are TGTGCCAGCAGATCCCTCAGGGAC.

This clone came up a few times. Gene names are the mouse ones. The read is 4 residues too short to cover the CDR3 end, so that end is filled in from the germline J gene. The rearrangement uses TRBV14 and TRBJ2-7; D possibly corresponds to TRBD1 (6 bases). This CDR3 is built from 14 residues. Germline CDR1 is SGHDT and CDR2 is FRDEAV. The CDR3 loop reads CASSFRDKIYEQYF. Incomplete CDR3 DNA: TGTGCCAGCAGTTTCCGGGACAAAATATAT. The full variable domain, rest sourced from reference TRBV14 and TRBJ2-7, is EAGVTQSPRYAVLQEGQAVSFWCDPISGHDTLYWYQQPRDQGPQLLVYFRDEAVIDNSQLPSDRFSAVRPKGTNSTLKIQSAKQGDTATYLCASSFRDKIYEQYFGPGTRLTVL.

This clone was recorded many times. The listed genes are named as in mouse. The sequenced fragment ends 4 residues before the CDR3 boundary, so the rest is inferred from the germline J gene. The J gene is TRBJ2-1, the V gene TRBV13-3; 11 nucleotides agree with TRBD2. The germline V gene has CDR1 NNHDY and CDR2 SYVADS. This CDR3 is 15 amino acids long. CDR3 DNA (partial): TGTGCCAGCAAATCTGGACTGGGGGGTCTCGCT. Its protein is CASKSGLGGLA. The CDR3 reads in full as CASKSGLGGLAEQFF.

This clone appeared many times. Gene names and germline match the mouse. The read ends 4 residues early relative to the CDR3; the germline J gene fills the gap. The rearrangement uses TRBV19 and TRBJ2-1, with D possibly matching TRBD2 (5 bases). CDR1 is FNHDT, CDR2 SITEND, per germline (reference sequence). The CDR3 extends over 14 amino acids. Trimming shortened V by 5 bases and J by 3 bases, and 12 bases separated the two germline ends. The CDR3 loop is CASSPSGSYAEQFF. CDR3 DNA, as far as it was read: TGTGCCAGCAGCCCTTCTGGGAGCTATGCT.